The rows below give T cell receptor beta chains drawn from one sample of a study of blood T cell repertoires in COVID-19. This table comes from immunoSEQ multiplex PCR, and its TCRdb copy is limited to in-frame clones, with some not included. Of approximately 240,000 clones listed, approximately 79% are singletons. Sequenced material: peripheral blood. Receptors originate from a woman aged 35 to 49 with active or convalescent COVID-19. Both conserved end residues are part of each CDR3. The order of the fields is J gene, V gene, D gene, clone size, CDR3 DNA, CDR3 protein. The D gene is left open where the match is weak. Clone size is not always given. Where it is, it says once, few, many or a class for expanded clones.

TRBJ1-2,TRBV9,NA,NA,TGTGCCAGCAGCGGTCTTAGGGGGTGGGGCTATGGCTACACCTTC,CASSGLRGWGYGYTF
TRBJ1-2,TRBV13,TRBD1,NA,TGTGCCAGCAGCTTGGGGACAGGGGGAGGCTATGGCTACACCTTC,CASSLGTGGGYGYTF
TRBJ1-1,TRBV2,NA,few,TGTGCCAGCAGGATACAGGGCCCCGCTGAAGCTTTCTTT,CASRIQGPAEAFF
TRBJ1-3,TRBV15,NA,NA,TGTGCCACCAGTCTAGACTCTGGAAACACCATATATTTT,CATSLDSGNTIYF
TRBJ1-5,TRBV6-4,TRBD1,few,TGTGCCAGCAGTGACGGGGACAGCCGCAATCAGCCCCAGCATTTT,CASSDGDSRNQPQHF
TRBJ1-1,TRBV5-1,NA,NA,TGCGCCAGCAGGCTCCAGGGGAGCACTGAAGCTTTCTTT,CASRLQGSTEAFF
TRBJ1-5,TRBV5-4,NA,many,TGTGCCAGCAGCCCAGGGATCAATCAGCCCCAGCATTTT,CASSPGINQPQHF
TRBJ1-4,TRBV7-2,TRBD1,few,TGTGCCAGCAGCTTGACGACAGGGGGAAGAGAAAAACTGTTTTTT,CASSLTTGGREKLFF
TRBJ1-3,TRBV11-2,NA,NA,TGTGCCAGCACCTCTCAAGGGGTGGGGCGCCTCTCTGGAAACACCATATATTTT,CASTSQGVGRLSGNTIYF
TRBJ2-7,TRBV2,NA,NA,TGTGCCAGCAAAGAATCGGGGTCGTACTCCTACGAGCAGTACTTC,CASKESGSYSYEQYF
TRBJ1-2,TRBV27,TRBD1,few,TGTGCCAGCGGGACCGACACCGGGACAGAAGCCTATGGCTACACCTTC,CASGTDTGTEAYGYTF
TRBJ2-3,TRBV2,NA,NA,TGTGCCAGCAGCTCGGGTGAGGGTAAGGCAGATACGCAGTATTTT,CASSSGEGKADTQYF
TRBJ2-7,TRBV10-3,NA,few,TGTGCCATCACTGACCGGCGGGAGCAGTACTTC,CAITDRREQYF
TRBJ1-1,TRBV2,TRBD1,NA,TGTGCCAGCAGTCCATTCGGACAGGACACTGAAGCTTTCTTT,CASSPFGQDTEAFF
TRBJ1-1,TRBV4-1,NA,NA,TGCGCCAGCAGCCAAGATACAAGACAGCTAGAAGCTTTCTTT,CASSQDTRQLEAFF
TRBJ2-2,TRBV10-3,NA,NA,TGTGCCATCACGGGTACTAACCCAACCCCCGGGGAGCTGTTTTTT,CAITGTNPTPGELFF
TRBJ2-1,TRBV10-1,TRBD2,once,TGCGCCAGCGCTATCGGACTAGCGGCCTACAATGAGCAGTTCTTC,CASAIGLAAYNEQFF
TRBJ1-4,TRBV2,NA,NA,TGTGCCAGTTCGGGCCCAGGGAATGAAAAACTGTTTTTT,CASSGPGNEKLFF
TRBJ1-2,TRBV6-5,TRBD1,NA,TGTGCCAGCATAGGCAGGGGGCATAACTATGGCTACACCTTC,CASIGRGHNYGYTF
TRBJ2-2,TRBV3-1/TRBV3-2,NA,NA,TGTGCCAGCAGCCAAGGATTAACAGGGCACGGGGAGCTGTTTTTT,CASSQGLTGHGELFF
TRBJ1-4,TRBV2,TRBD1,NA,TGTGCCAGCAGTAGACAGGGGATAAGGGAAAAACTGTTTTTT,CASSRQGIREKLFF
TRBJ2-3,TRBV11-2,TRBD1,NA,TGTGCCAGCAGCTTAGGAGGGGGGACAGGGGCAGATACGCAGTATTTT,CASSLGGGTGADTQYF
TRBJ1-1,TRBV7-3,NA,few,TGTGCCAGCAGCTTAGACATGAACACTGAAGCTTTCTTT,CASSLDMNTEAFF
TRBJ1-5,TRBV30,TRBD1,NA,TGTGCCTGGAGGGGACAGGCTAACAATCAGCCCCAGCATTTT,CAWRGQANNQPQHF
TRBJ1-2,TRBV12-3/TRBV12-4,NA,NA,TGTGCCAGCAGCCCACCCGGGACATATGGCTACACCTTC,CASSPPGTYGYTF
TRBJ2-1,TRBV11-2,NA,few,TGTGCCAGCAGCTCGGGCAGGGAATCCTACAATGAGCAGTTCTTC,CASSSGRESYNEQFF
TRBJ1-2,TRBV18,NA,NA,TGTGCCAGCTCACAATCCGGGACAAATTCCTATGGCTACACCTTC,CASSQSGTNSYGYTF